The 11 T cell receptor beta chains given below trace back to one sample, sequenced in a study of T cell responses to AZD1222 COVID-19 vaccine. Assay: immunoSEQ multiplex PCR; the TCRdb copy retains only in-frame clones and omits some. The sample consists of 150,000 to 200,000 clones, 85% to 90% of them appearing once. Sample: peripheral blood, taken on day 0 of AZD1222 vaccination. Source of these receptors: an adult in good health.

This chain connects TRBV11-2 to TRBJ2-3; the D call may be TRBD1 or TRBD2 (5 bases each). The V gene's germline CDR1 is SGHAT and CDR2 FQNNGV. Trimming left V 4 bases short and J 2 bases short, with 13 bases between. The CDR3 spans 15 residues. The CDR3 DNA sequence: TGTGCCAGCAGCTCCCGTTTGGGGGTCACAGATACGCAGTATTTT. Its protein is CASSSRLGVTDTQYF.

As for this clone: Other nucleotide sequences in the sample specify the same CDR3. The V and J genes are TRBV6-5 and TRBJ1-2; perhaps TRBD1 as D (5 bases). This CDR3 region has 13 residues. CDR1 MNHEY and CDR2 SVGAGI come from the germline V gene. V was cut by 2 bases and J by 6 bases, with 10 bases left in between. As DNA, the CDR3 is TGTGCCAGCAGTTACGGCCGAGGGGATGGCTACACCTTC. Translating gives CASSYGRGDGYTF.

This clone is a singleton in its sample. The gene calls are TRBV5-1 and TRBJ1-4, with TRBD1 as a possible D gene (5 bases). Trimming removed 2 bases from V and 7 bases from J, with 18 bases in between. The length of the CDR3 is 16 residues. The germline gives CDR1 SGHRS, CDR2 YFSETQ. The CDR3 sequence: CASSLGVGSLGEKLFF. As DNA, the CDR3 is TGCGCCAGCAGCTTAGGGGTTGGGTCCTTGGGTGAAAAACTGTTTTTT.

This chain joins TRBV7-6 and TRBJ2-1; D possibly corresponds to TRBD2 (6 bases). This CDR3 has 15 residues. Germline V gene sequence: CDR1 SGHVS, CDR2 FNYEAQ. V lost 0 bases and J 3 bases, leaving 9 bases between the germline ends. The CDR3 here is CASSLARLDYNEQFF. In DNA form, the CDR3 reads TGTGCCAGCAGCTTAGCTAGACTAGACTACAATGAGCAGTTCTTC.

The V gene is TRBV21-1, the J gene TRBJ2-3; TRBD1, the table's D call, was not compared with the DNA. TRBV21-1 constitutes a pseudogene. This CDR3 has 15 residues. This CDR3 reads CASSKTRQHTDTQYF. The CDR3 nucleotides are TGTGCCAGCAGCAAAACGAGACAGCACACAGATACGCAGTATTTT.

The chain carries TRBV14 and TRBJ2-2; 7 bases fit TRBD2. Per germline, CDR1 SGHDN and CDR2 FVKESK. The CDR3 sequence is 15 residues long. V lost 3 bases, J lost 4 bases, and 5 bases stayed unmatched. CDR3 residues: CASSHTAGVTGELFF. The CDR3 DNA follows: TGTGCCAGCAGCCATACGGCGGGGGTCACCGGGGAGCTGTTTTTT.

This clone has only one observation. This chain joins TRBV12-3 or TRBV12-4 and TRBJ1-2; no clear D. The CDR3 length is 12 residues. Trimming cost V 7 bases and J 6 bases, with 12 bases left between them. The CDR3 reads CASNPGVNGYTF. The DNA of the CDR3 is TGTGCCAGCAACCCGGGAGTAAATGGCTACACCTTC.

The chain combines TRBV27 with TRBJ2-2; D is unresolved. The germline V and J ends were trimmed by 5 bases and 2 bases, with 3 bases remaining between them. The CDR3 contains 12 residues. Germline CDR1 and CDR2: MNHEY and SMNVEV (reference sequence). CDR3 sequence (DNA): TGTGCCAGCAGTCCTAACACCGGGGAGCTGTTTTTT. This gives the protein CASSPNTGELFF.

The J gene is TRBJ2-3, the V gene TRBV15; 9 nucleotides match TRBD2. The length of the CDR3 is 17 residues. Germline V lookup: CDR1 LNHNV, CDR2 YYDKDF (reference sequence). V trimming: 0 bases; J trimming: 2 bases; junction bases outside the gene matches: 6. The CDR3 bases are TGTGCCACCAGCAGAGATAAAACTAGCGGGTACACAGATACGCAGTATTTT. It translates to CATSRDKTSGYTDTQYF. The complete variable domain, with remaining parts taken from reference TRBV15 and TRBJ2-3, reads DAMVIQNPRYQVTQFGKPVTLSCSQTLNHNVMYWYQQKSSQAPKLLFHYYDKDFNNEADTPDNFQSRRPNTSFCFLDIRSPGLGDTAMYLCATSRDKTSGYTDTQYFGPGTRLTVL.

This clone was counted once. The junction shows a germline mismatch at one end, possibly a read error. This chain uses TRBV7-2 with TRBJ2-2; D remains unclear. CDR3 size: 15 residues. CDR1 and CDR2 from the germline V gene are SGHTA and FQGNSA. CDR3 protein: CASSLGAPNTGELFF. CDR3 DNA sequence: TGTGCCAGCAGCTTAGGGGCGCCGAATACCGGGGAGCTGTTTTTT.

This clone was detected only a few times. The rearrangement joins TRBV5-1 to TRBJ2-2; D gene ambiguous. CDR3 size: 14 residues. V was clipped by 5 bases and J by 0 bases, with 8 bases between them. The germline gives CDR1 SGHRS, CDR2 YFSETQ. DNA for the CDR3: TGCGCCAGCAGGTGGGAACCGAACACCGGGGAGCTGTTTTTT. Protein product: CASRWEPNTGELFF. Based on the CDR3 plus reference TRBV5-1 and TRBJ2-2, the full variable domain is KAGVTQTPRYLIKTRGQQVTLSCSPISGHRSVSWYQQTPGQGLQFLFEYFSETQRNKGNFPGRFSGRQFSNSRSEMNVSTLELGDSALYLCASRWEPNTGELFFGEGSRLTVL.